Each of the 20 T cell receptor beta chains below was sequenced from the same sample in a study of cytomegalovirus exposure and HLA in healthy donors. The PCR employed 60 Vbeta primers together with 13 Jbeta primers. The assay was immunoSEQ multiplex PCR, and TCRdb's table has in-frame clones only and misses some. Its table records 65,000 to 80,000 clones. The sample was PBMCs. These receptor sequences come from a female donor in good health and CMV-seropositive.

The J gene is TRBJ2-7, the V gene TRBV15; D possibly corresponds to TRBD1 (5 bases). V was trimmed by 1 base and J by 3 bases, leaving 7 bases between them. CDR3 length: 13 residues. CDR1 is LNHNV, CDR2 YYDKDF, per germline (reference sequence). In DNA, the CDR3 is TGTGCCACCAGCAGAGCAGGGCTCTACGAGCAGTACTTC. It is translated as CATSRAGLYEQYF.

CDR3 residues: CASSQDQTRAQYF. DNA of the CDR3: TGTGCCAGCAGCCAAGACCAGACCCGGGCCCAGTACTTC. This sequence joins TRBV4-2 and TRBJ2-5; no firm D call. V lost 0 bases to trimming and J lost 9 bases, with 11 bases between them. Germline lookup yields CDR1 LGHNA and CDR2 YNFKEQ. The CDR3 has 13 residues.

The genes are TRBV4-2 and TRBJ2-5, with D perhaps matching TRBD2 (5 bases). The J call may be faulty, since TRBJ2-7 better matches the DNA end. Per the germline V gene, CDR1 is LGHNA and CDR2 is YNFKEQ. The CDR3 spans 16 residues. As DNA, the CDR3 is TGTGCCAGCAGCCAAGACGCGGATCCTAGCCAGGACGAGCAGTACTTC. Translated, it gives CASSQDADPSQDEQYF.

The DNA of the CDR3 is TGTGCCTGGAATGACAGGGGGCGAAAAACTGAAGCTTTCTTT. It codes for CAWNDRGRKTEAFF. The V call is TRBV30, the J call TRBJ1-1, with 10 bases aligning to TRBD1. Germline V gives CDR1 GTSNPN, CDR2 SVGIG (reference sequence). V lost 4 bases and J lost 5; bases outside the gene matches: 7. CDR3 length: 14 residues.

CDR3 in DNA: TGCGCCAGCAGCTTGGTGACGGGCTCTGGAAACACCATATATTTT. Its translation: CASSLVTGSGNTIYF. The chain carries TRBV5-1 and TRBJ1-3; D call uncertain. CDR3 size: 15 residues. Germline CDR1 SGHRS, CDR2 YFSETQ. Trimming stripped 0 bases from V and 0 bases from J, with 7 bases between.

The chain couples TRBV7-8 to TRBJ2-3; D perhaps matches TRBD2 (6 bases). There are 15 residues in the CDR3. Between the trimmed V and J ends, which lost 5 bases and 3 bases, there was a span of 15 bases. Germline loops: CDR1 SGHVS, CDR2 FQNEAQ. CDR3 sequence: CASSRDGRSTDTQYF. In DNA form, the CDR3 reads TGTGCCAGCAGCCGCGACGGGAGAAGTACAGATACGCAGTATTTT.

The gene calls are TRBV5-1 and TRBJ2-5; maybe TRBD1 (6 bases). CDR3 length: 15 residues. The V gene's germline CDR1 is SGHRS and CDR2 YFSETQ. Between the trimmed V and J ends, which lost 3 bases and 1 base, there was a span of 13 bases. The CDR3 sequence is CASSSNQGPQETQYF. CDR3 DNA sequence: TGCGCCAGCAGCTCCAATCAGGGGCCCCAAGAGACCCAGTACTTC.

The chain links TRBV18 to TRBJ2-7; 10 bases fit TRBD2. V was clipped by 3 bases and J by 2 bases; unmatched bases: 7. Per the germline V gene, CDR1 is KGHSH and CDR2 is LQKENI. This CDR3 has 16 residues. Written as DNA, the CDR3 is TGTGCCAGCTCACCCCTCGGACTAGCGGTAACCTACGAGCAGTACTTC. As protein: CASSPLGLAVTYEQYF.

This chain links TRBV6-4 with TRBJ2-3, with 15 bases fitting TRBD2. The germline CDR1 and CDR2 sequences are MRHNA and SNTAGT. V lost 4 bases, J lost 2 bases, and 4 bases stayed unmatched. There are 17 residues in the CDR3. CDR3 nucleotides: TGTGCCAGCAGTGTGGGACTAGCGGGAGGCACCACAGATACGCAGTATTTT. Translated, it gives CASSVGLAGGTTDTQYF.

The chain combines TRBV29-1 with TRBJ2-5; D may be TRBD2 (5 bases). The germline V gene encodes CDR1 SQVTM and CDR2 ANQGSEA. The CDR3 consists of 13 residues. The V gene lost 6 bases and the J gene lost 2 bases, with 13 bases spanning the gap. The CDR3 sequence is CSVVFSVQETQYF. The CDR3 nucleotides are TGCAGCGTCGTATTTAGCGTACAAGAGACCCAGTACTTC. The full variable domain, rest sourced from reference TRBV29-1 and TRBJ2-5, is SAVISQKPSRDICQRGTSLTIQCQVDSQVTMMFWYRQQPGQSLTLIATANQGSEATYESGFVIDKFPISRPNLTFSTLTVSNMSPEDSSIYLCSVVFSVQETQYFGPGTRLLVL.

CDR3 DNA sequence: TGTGCCAGCAGAGCCTCGGGGGGCCTCAATCAGCCCCAGCATTTT. This encodes CASRASGGLNQPQHF. The rearrangement joins TRBV28 to TRBJ1-5; D may be TRBD1 (6 bases). CDR1 MDHEN and CDR2 SYDVKM come from the germline V gene. This CDR3 is built from 15 residues. Trimming removed 6 bases at V and 3 bases at J, with 15 bases between.

This chain uses TRBV7-2 with TRBJ2-3; D unclear. The CDR3 extends over 15 amino acids. V lost 1 base and J lost 0, with 8 bases in between. Germline CDR1 SGHTA, CDR2 FQGNSA. The CDR3 bases are TGTGCCAGCAGCTTAGGGCCGAAAAGCACAGATACGCAGTATTTT. This codes for CASSLGPKSTDTQYF.

The J gene is TRBJ2-7, the V gene TRBV4-2; TRBD1 might be the D (5 bases). Trimming took off 2 bases at V and 5 bases at J, with 7 bases between the two ends. From germline, CDR1 is LGHNA and CDR2 YNFKEQ. The CDR3 spans 12 residues. CDR3 bases: TGTGCCAGCAGCCAAAACAGGAACGAGCAGTACTTC. Its protein product is CASSQNRNEQYF.

The genes are TRBV28 and TRBJ2-7; 8 nucleotides agree with TRBD2. The CDR3 consists of 15 residues. With V trimmed by 10 bases and J by 1 base, 12 bases remained unmatched. The germline V gene encodes CDR1 MDHEN and CDR2 SYDVKM. The CDR3 coding sequence is TGTGCCACCCTCCTAGGGGGACTAGATTCCTACGAGCAGTACTTC. It yields the protein CATLLGGLDSYEQYF. The full variable domain, in which reference TRBV28 and TRBJ2-7 provide the parts outside the CDR3, is DVKVTQSSRYLVKRTGEKVFLECVQDMDHENMFWYRQDPGLGLRLIYFSYDVKMKEKGDIPEGYSVSREKKERFSLILESASTNQTSMYLCATLLGGLDSYEQYFGPGTRLTVT.

The chain is built from TRBV6-1 and TRBJ1-2; D call uncertain. Trimming removed 3 bases from V and 0 bases from J, with 14 bases in between. The CDR3 spans 16 residues. Germline CDR1 reads MNHNS; CDR2 reads SASEGT. The CDR3 coding sequence is TGTGCCAGCAGTGAGGGTTGGCGGTACACTAACTATGGCTACACCTTC. It is translated as CASSEGWRYTNYGYTF.

The J gene is TRBJ1-2, the V gene TRBV10-1, with D maybe TRBD1 (6 bases). Germline CDR1 reads WNHNN; CDR2 reads SYGVQD (reference sequence). The CDR3 is 14 amino acids. Trimming stripped 3 bases from V and 3 bases from J, with 11 bases between. The CDR3 coding sequence is TGCGCCAGCAGTGAAGGACAGCATTACTATGGCTACACCTTC. Protein: CASSEGQHYYGYTF.

This sequence joins TRBV6-1 and TRBJ1-2, with a possible D match to TRBD1 (5 bases). Germline-derived CDR1 and CDR2 are MNHNS and SASEGT. Trimming left V 6 bases short and J 2 bases short, with 13 bases between. CDR3 length: 14 amino acids. CDR3 DNA sequence: TGTGCCAGCAGGGAGGGGCGAAGGAACTATGGCTACACCTTC. Translating it yields CASREGRRNYGYTF.

V usage is TRBV9 and J usage is TRBJ2-7; D possibly corresponds to TRBD1 (6 bases). Germline CDR1 SGDLS, CDR2 YYNGEE. The V gene lost 3 bases and the J gene lost 7 bases, with 14 bases spanning the gap. The CDR3 consists of 13 residues. The CDR3 region is CASSATGPGEQYF. The CDR3 nucleotides read TGTGCCAGCAGCGCTACAGGGCCAGGGGAGCAGTACTTC.

This rearrangement joins TRBV19 to TRBJ2-4; the match to TRBD1 covers 12 bases. J was trimmed by 6 bases and V by 5 bases; bases with no gene match: 5. CDR3 length: 15 residues. The germline gives CDR1 LNHDA, CDR2 SQIVND (reference sequence). The CDR3 sequence: CASSLGTGGRNIQYF. The CDR3 DNA reads TGTGCCAGTAGTCTTGGGACAGGGGGCAGAAACATTCAGTACTTC.

V is TRBV2 and J is TRBJ1-2, with 9 bases identical to TRBD1. V shed 7 bases and J 5 bases; nucleotides not matched to a gene: 11. CDR3 size: 15 residues. Germline V gives CDR1 SNHLY, CDR2 FYNNEI. This CDR3 is CASNAGQGLRYGYTF. The CDR3 coding sequence is TGTGCCAGCAACGCTGGACAGGGGCTGAGATATGGCTACACCTTC.